These 21 T cell receptor beta chains came from one sample sequenced in a study of T cell repertoires in cytomegalovirus infection. These receptors have no known antigen. TCRdb called the reads again in MiXCR, with one record for every CDR3 protein. This sample yields roughly 800,000 distinct CDR3 sequences, of which almost 30% are seen a single time; less than 15% belongs to the top ten. Source: cultured CD8+ T cells from PBMCs, taken from culture after CMV antigen stimulation. The receptors derive from a human donor in good health (CMV status not recorded). Some clones in this sample may be carry-over from other donors' samples.

As regards this clonotype: This likely comes from a read error, as the CDR3 has no conserved phenylalanine or tryptophan at its end. This chain connects TRBV7-6 to TRBJ2-5; D is unclear. Germline V gene data show CDR1 as SGHVS and CDR2 as FNYEAQ. The CDR3 length is 14 residues. The CDR3 sequence is CASSLVGSQETQYC. The CDR3 DNA reads TGTGCTAGCAGCTTAGTTGGCAGTCAAGAGACCCAGTACTGC.

The table lists this clonotype with a few counts. The chain is built from TRBV19 and TRBJ2-5; 8 nucleotides match TRBD1. The CDR3 spans 15 residues. Germline values: CDR1 LNHDA, CDR2 SQIVND (reference sequence). V shed 2 bases and J 5 bases; nucleotides not matched to a gene: 7. The CDR3 loop reads CASSILPGGRETQYF. In nucleotides, the CDR3 is TGTGCCAGTAGTATATTGCCAGGGGGCCGGGAGACCCAGTACTTC.

This chain uses TRBV14 with TRBJ1-6; 8 bases agree with TRBD1. Germline V gene lookup returns CDR1 SGHDN and CDR2 FVKESK. Trimming at V came to 5 bases and at J to 7 bases, leaving 7 bases not matched to a gene. The CDR3 is made up of 15 amino acids. CDR3 loop: CASSERDRTNSPLHF. As DNA, the CDR3 is TGTGCCAGCAGCGAAAGGGACAGGACCAATTCACCCCTCCACTTT.

The chain links TRBV28 to TRBJ1-5; no reliable D call. Trimming left V 3 bases short and J 11 bases short, with 44 bases between. The CDR3 runs to 23 residues. Germline-derived CDR1 and CDR2 are MDHEN and SYDVKM. The CDR3 sequence is CASSFPSSPTHAERHDSGESQHF. The DNA of the CDR3 is TGTGCCAGCAGTTTTCCCTCTAGTCCCACCCACGCCGAGAGACACGATAGCGGGGAGTCCCAGCATTTT.

This clonotype was recorded a few times. The chain links TRBV6-6 to TRBJ2-3, with 8 bases lining up with TRBD1. The CDR3 extends over 16 amino acids. The trim removed 6 bases at V and 4 bases at J, leaving 12 bases unmatched. CDR1 and CDR2 from the germline V gene are MNHNY and SVGAGI (reference sequence). The CDR3 sequence is CASSHRDRPYPDTQYF. CDR3 bases: TGTGCCAGCAGCCACCGGGACAGGCCTTACCCAGATACGCAGTATTTT.

This clonotype was seen a few times. V and J are TRBV19 and TRBJ2-7; 9 nucleotides line up with TRBD1. Germline CDR1 LNHDA, CDR2 SQIVND (reference sequence). Trimming at V came to 5 bases and at J to 2 bases, leaving 4 bases not matched to a gene. CDR3 size: 14 residues. CDR3 amino acids: CASSGTGYAYEQYF. The CDR3 region has the DNA TGTGCCAGTAGTGGGACAGGGTACGCCTACGAGCAGTACTTC.

This clonotype was detected a few times. The chain's CDR3 is CASSAEDGGHNEKLFF. The CDR3, as DNA: TGTGCCAGCAGCGCGGAGGATGGGGGCCATAATGAAAAACTGTTTTTT. The chain couples TRBV5-6 to TRBJ1-4, with D possibly TRBD1 on 6 matching bases. V gave up 4 bases and J gave up 4 bases, with 17 bases separating them. This CDR3 contains 16 residues. Germline assignment: CDR1 SGHDT and CDR2 YYEEEE.

This clonotype has just one count. As DNA, the CDR3 is TGTGCCAGCAGGCCCCGGACTAGCGTCTCCGCAGATACGCAGTATTTT. Encoded protein: CASRPRTSVSADTQYF. The rearrangement links TRBV7-9 to TRBJ2-3, with 9 bases that match TRBD2. The CDR3 has 16 amino acids. V dropped 6 bases and J dropped 4; count of bases not matched to a gene: 11. Per germline, CDR1 SEHNR and CDR2 FQNEAQ (reference sequence). Complete variable domain (other parts from reference TRBV7-9 and TRBJ2-3): DTGVSQNPRHKITKRGQNVTFRCDPISEHNRLYWYRQTLGQGPEFLTYFQNEAQLEKSRLLSDRFSAERPKGSFSTLEIQRTEQGDSAMYLCASRPRTSVSADTQYFGPGTRLTVL.

The V call is TRBV7-9, the J call TRBJ1-4; 7 nucleotides align to TRBD1. This CDR3 is 18 amino acids long. The V and J ends lost 5 bases and 5 bases, in that order; junction bases with no gene match: 17. In germline, CDR1 is SEHNR, CDR2 FQNEAQ (reference sequence). The CDR3 loop reads CASSPPRGDGWRNEKLFF. CDR3 coding DNA: TGTGCCAGCAGCCCCCCCAGGGGGGACGGGTGGCGGAATGAAAAACTGTTTTTT. The variable domain in full, with the rest retrieved from reference TRBV7-9 and TRBJ1-4, is DTGVSQNPRHKITKRGQNVTFRCDPISEHNRLYWYRQTLGQGPEFLTYFQNEAQLEKSRLLSDRFSAERPKGSFSTLEIQRTEQGDSAMYLCASSPPRGDGWRNEKLFFGSGTQLSVL.

This clonotype turned up a few times. V is TRBV7-9 and J is TRBJ2-1; 7 bases match TRBD2. J gave up 9 bases and V 5 bases, and 13 bases lay outside the gene matches. Germline lookup yields CDR1 SEHNR and CDR2 FQNEAQ (reference sequence). CDR3 size: 15 residues. The CDR3 coding sequence is TGTGCCAGCAGCGCCCTAGAGCGGGGTCCGGGTGAGCAGTTCTTC. Translating it yields CASSALERGPGEQFF.

V gene TRBV6-1 combines with J gene TRBJ2-1; 14 nucleotides align to TRBD2. Unmatched junction bases numbered 10, after V lost 6 bases and J lost 3 bases. The CDR3 is 18 amino acids. In germline, CDR1 is MNHNS, CDR2 SASEGT. CDR3 amino acids: CASSETSGGAIRYNEQFF. The DNA for the CDR3 is TGTGCCAGCAGCGAGACTAGCGGGGGGGCTATACGCTACAATGAGCAGTTCTTC.

This clonotype has more than one count but fewer than ten. The chain is built from TRBV7-3 and TRBJ2-7; no reliable D call. The CDR3 covers 15 residues. V was clipped by 7 bases and J by 7 bases, with 23 bases between them. The germline gives CDR1 SGHTA, CDR2 FQGTGA. The CDR3 sequence is CASTSPLTRIGEQYV. For the CDR3, the DNA is TGTGCCAGCACCTCCCCCTTAACGCGGATAGGGGAGCAGTACGTC.

This clonotype appeared many times. The rearrangement uses TRBV6-2 or TRBV6-3 and TRBJ2-7, with D uncertain. Germline CDR1 reads MNHEY; CDR2 reads SVGEGT. Trimming pared 6 bases from V and 3 bases from J, leaving 12 bases between. CDR3 length: 13 amino acids. CDR3 in amino acids: CASRPTSIYEQYV. For the CDR3, the DNA is TGTGCCAGCAGACCTACCTCTATCTACGAGCAGTACGTC.

This clonotype was detected a few times. Germline is not matched at one junction end, which may reflect a read error. The chain uses TRBV7-6 and TRBJ1-2; D is unclear. CDR1 and CDR2 from the germline V gene are SGHVS and FNYEAQ. There are 10 residues in the CDR3. For the CDR3, the DNA is TGTGCCAGCAGCTTGGTCGGGCCTCGCTTC. Translating gives CASSLVGPRF.

This clonotype occurred many times. In DNA, the CDR3 is TGTGCCAGCAGTTACAGCGTTTATCAGCCCCAGCATTTT. Translated, it gives CASSYSVYQPQHF. The chain links TRBV6-5 to TRBJ1-5; no reliable D call. V lost 2 bases, J lost 5 bases, and 7 bases lay in between. Germline values: CDR1 MNHEY, CDR2 SVGAGI. CDR3 size: 13 residues.

This clonotype came up a few times. The chain is built from TRBV19 and TRBJ1-5; D gene ambiguous. Germline lookup yields CDR1 LNHDA and CDR2 SQIVND (reference sequence). Trimming removed 4 bases from V and 1 base from J, with 11 bases in between. The CDR3 length is 15 residues. CDR3 bases: TGTGCCAGTAGTACAAGGTTGTTCAGCAATCAGCCCCAGCATTTT. This sequence encodes CASSTRLFSNQPQHF.

The chain joins TRBV15 to TRBJ1-4, with D unclear. The V gene's germline CDR1 is LNHNV and CDR2 YYDKDF (reference sequence). Trimming pared 2 bases from V and 0 bases from J, leaving 28 bases between. The CDR3 is made up of 22 amino acids. The CDR3, as DNA: TGTGCCACCAGCAGACCCGAAAGCGCACTTCTCCCGTTTCTTACAACTAATGAAAAACTGTTTTTT. The encoded protein is CATSRPESALLPFLTTNEKLFF.

This clonotype was recorded a few times. This chain links TRBV6-5 with TRBJ2-5, with 8 bases lining up with TRBD2. Unmatched junction bases numbered 6, after V lost 6 bases and J lost 3 bases. This CDR3 has 14 residues. The germline CDR1 and CDR2 sequences are MNHEY and SVGAGI. CDR3 sequence: CASSTGGLEETQYF. CDR3 nucleotide sequence: TGTGCCAGCAGCACGGGGGGGTTAGAAGAGACCCAGTACTTC.

This chain links TRBV12-3 or TRBV12-4 with TRBJ1-6; 7 bases fit TRBD1. V shed 6 bases and J 7 bases; nucleotides not matched to a gene: 6. This CDR3 spans 14 amino acids. The CDR3 DNA is TGTGCCAGCAGCCAGACAGGGACCAATTCACCCCTCCACTTT. The encoded protein is CASSQTGTNSPLHF.

This clonotype occurred a few times. The chain employs TRBV12-3 or TRBV12-4 and TRBJ1-5; D is possibly TRBD1 (5 bases). V gave up 1 base and J gave up 10 bases, with 14 bases separating them. The CDR3 is made up of 14 amino acids. The CDR3 loop reads CASSLVVRGEPQHF. The DNA for the CDR3 is TGTGCCAGCAGTTTAGTCGTCCGGGGGGAACCCCAGCATTTT.

This clonotype was observed a handful of times. J is TRBJ2-1 and V is TRBV6-1, with D possibly matching TRBD1 (5 bases). The V and J ends lost 6 bases and 4 bases respectively, with 10 bases between them. The CDR3 is 13 amino acids. The V gene's germline CDR1 is MNHNS and CDR2 SASEGT. Here the CDR3 DNA reads TGTGCCAGCAGCCGGACAATTTACAATGAGCAGTTCTTC. Translation: CASSRTIYNEQFF.